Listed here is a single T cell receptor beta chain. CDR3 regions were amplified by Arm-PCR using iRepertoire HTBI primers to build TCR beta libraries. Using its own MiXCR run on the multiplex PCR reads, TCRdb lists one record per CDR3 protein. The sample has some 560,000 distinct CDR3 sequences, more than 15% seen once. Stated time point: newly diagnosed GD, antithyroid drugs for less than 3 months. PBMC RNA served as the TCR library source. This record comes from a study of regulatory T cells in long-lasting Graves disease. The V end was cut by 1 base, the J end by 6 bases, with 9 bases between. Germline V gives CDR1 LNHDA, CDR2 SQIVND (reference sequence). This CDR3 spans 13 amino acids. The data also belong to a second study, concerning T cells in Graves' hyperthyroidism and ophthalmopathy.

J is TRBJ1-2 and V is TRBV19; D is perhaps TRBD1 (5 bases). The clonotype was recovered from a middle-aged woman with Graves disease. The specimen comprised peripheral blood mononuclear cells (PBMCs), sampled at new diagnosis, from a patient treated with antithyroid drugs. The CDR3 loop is CASSIAGGHGYTF. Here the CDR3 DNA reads TGTGCCAGTAGTATAGCCGGGGGTCATGGCTACACCTTC. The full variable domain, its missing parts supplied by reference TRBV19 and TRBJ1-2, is DGGITQSPKYLFRKEGQNVTLSCEQNLNHDAMYWYRQDPGQGLRLIYYSQIVNDFQKGDIAEGYSVSREKKESFPLTVTSAQKNPTAFYLCASSIAGGHGYTFGSGTRLTVV.